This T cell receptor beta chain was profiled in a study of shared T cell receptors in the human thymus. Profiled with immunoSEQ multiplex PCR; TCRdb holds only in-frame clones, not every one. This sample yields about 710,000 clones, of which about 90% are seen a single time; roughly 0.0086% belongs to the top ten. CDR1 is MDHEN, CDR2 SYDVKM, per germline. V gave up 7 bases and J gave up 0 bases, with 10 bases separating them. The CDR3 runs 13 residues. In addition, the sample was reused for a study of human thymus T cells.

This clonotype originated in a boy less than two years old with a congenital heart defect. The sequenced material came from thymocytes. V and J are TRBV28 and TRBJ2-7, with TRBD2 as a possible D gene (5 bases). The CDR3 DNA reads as TGTGCCAGCACCAGCGGAAGCTCCTACGAGCAGTACTTC. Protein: CASTSGSSYEQYF.